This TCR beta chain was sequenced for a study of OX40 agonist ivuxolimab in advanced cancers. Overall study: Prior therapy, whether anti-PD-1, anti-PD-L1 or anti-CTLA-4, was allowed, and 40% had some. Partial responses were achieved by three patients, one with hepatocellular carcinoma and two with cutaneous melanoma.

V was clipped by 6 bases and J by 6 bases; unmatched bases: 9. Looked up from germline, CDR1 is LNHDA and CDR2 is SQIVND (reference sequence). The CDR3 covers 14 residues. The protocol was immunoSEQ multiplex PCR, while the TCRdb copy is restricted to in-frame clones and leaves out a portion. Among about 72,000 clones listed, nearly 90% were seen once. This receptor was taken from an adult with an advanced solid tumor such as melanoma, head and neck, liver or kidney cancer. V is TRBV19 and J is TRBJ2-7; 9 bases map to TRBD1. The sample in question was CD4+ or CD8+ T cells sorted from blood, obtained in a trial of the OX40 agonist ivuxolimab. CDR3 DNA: TGTGCCAGTAGCGCAGGGACAGGGTCGGGCGAGCAGTACTTC. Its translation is CASSAGTGSGEQYF.